The next 29 T cell receptor beta chains were all read from a single sample in a study of cytomegalovirus exposure and HLA in healthy donors. Clones were read by immunoSEQ multiplex PCR, and TCRdb kept only the in-frame ones, dropping some. The sample consists of around 140,000 clones, nearly 90% of them appearing once. Sequencing used PBMCs. The source is a woman under 30 in good health and CMV-seronegative.

This clone was observed once. V gene TRBV6-6 combines with J gene TRBJ2-5, with D hard to call. Germline V lookup: CDR1 MNHNY, CDR2 SVGAGI (reference sequence). V lost 1 base, J lost 10 bases, and 7 bases lay in between. The CDR3 covers 11 residues. The CDR3 bases are TGTGCCAGCAGTTACTTGGCTCACCAGTACTTC. Translated: CASSYLAHQYF.

The chain has TRBV6-5 and TRBJ1-1; D gene ambiguous. V lost 5 bases to trimming and J lost 3 bases, with 13 bases between them. CDR1 and CDR2 (germline): MNHEY, SVGAGI. This CDR3 is built from 14 residues. The CDR3 loop reads CASSESQEHTEAFF. The DNA for the CDR3 is TGTGCCAGCAGTGAAAGTCAGGAACACACTGAAGCTTTCTTT.

This chain connects TRBV6-1 to TRBJ1-1, with TRBD1 identical over 7 bases. The trim removed 2 bases at V and 4 bases at J, leaving 4 bases unmatched. CDR3 size: 14 residues. Germline values: CDR1 MNHNS, CDR2 SASEGT. In DNA form, the CDR3 reads TGTGCCAGCAGTGAAATCCAGGGGGGCACTGAAGCTTTCTTT. This gives the protein CASSEIQGGTEAFF.

The CDR3 sequence: CASSFSPDSSYNSPLHF. As DNA, the CDR3 is TGTGCCAGCAGCTTTAGTCCCGACAGCTCCTATAATTCACCCCTCCACTTT. The rearrangement joins TRBV7-2 to TRBJ1-6; TRBD1 might be the D (5 bases). The CDR3 covers 17 residues. Trimming took off 3 bases at V and 0 bases at J, with 12 bases between the two ends. CDR1 is SGHTA and CDR2 is FQGNSA in the germline V gene.

V is TRBV4-1 and J is TRBJ1-5; 8 bases map to TRBD1. Per germline, CDR1 MGHRA and CDR2 YSYEKL. This CDR3 spans 16 amino acids. V lost 4 bases, J lost 2 bases, and 7 bases stayed unmatched. The CDR3 sequence: CASSPDRGPRNQPQHF. CDR3 nucleotide sequence: TGCGCCAGCAGCCCCGACAGGGGCCCCCGCAATCAGCCCCAGCATTTT.

The DNA of the CDR3 is TGTGCCAGCAGCTCAACAGGGGTCACTGAAGCTTTCTTT. It encodes CASSSTGVTEAFF. This chain connects TRBV7-8 to TRBJ1-1; TRBD1 agrees at 7 bases. Germline CDR1 and CDR2: SGHVS and FQNEAQ. The CDR3 has 13 residues. J lost 4 bases, V lost 4 bases, and 3 bases had no gene match.

This chain links TRBV29-1 with TRBJ2-1; 8 bases are a match to TRBD2. V was pared by 7 bases and J by 0 bases, with 11 bases of the junction left unmatched. The germline gives CDR1 SQVTM, CDR2 ANQGSEA. This CDR3 has 16 amino acids. The CDR3 DNA follows: TGCAGCGCCCCCCGGGAGGGAGGAAGCTCCTACAATGAGCAGTTCTTC. Encoded protein: CSAPREGGSSYNEQFF.

V usage is TRBV27 and J usage is TRBJ1-4, with D perhaps matching TRBD1 (5 bases). The V gene lost 6 bases and the J gene lost 8 bases, with 16 bases spanning the gap. The germline V gene has CDR1 MNHEY and CDR2 SMNVEV (reference sequence). CDR3 length: 14 amino acids. The CDR3 spells CASSPGQSGEKLFF. CDR3 sequence (DNA): TGTGCCAGCAGCCCTGGACAATCAGGGGAAAAACTGTTTTTT.

The chain has TRBV7-9 and TRBJ1-1; D not resolved. The CDR3 length is 12 residues. Per germline, CDR1 SEHNR and CDR2 FQNEAQ (reference sequence). V lost 6 bases and J lost 5, with 10 bases in between. The CDR3 protein is CASRSIGTEAFF. The CDR3 coding sequence is TGTGCCAGCAGATCCATCGGGACTGAAGCTTTCTTT.

J is TRBJ2-7 and V is TRBV4-1, with a weak D call TRBD2 (5 bases). Germline CDR1 and CDR2: MGHRA and YSYEKL. The CDR3 contains 14 residues. V lost 4 bases to trimming and J lost 5 bases, with 15 bases between them. The CDR3 reads CASSPSTGWDEQYF. For the CDR3, the DNA is TGCGCCAGCAGCCCATCCACGGGGTGGGACGAGCAGTACTTC.

This chain links TRBV10-2 with TRBJ2-3, with 8 bases identical to TRBD2. The trim removed 4 bases at V and 1 base at J, leaving 4 bases unmatched. CDR1 and CDR2 (germline): WSHSY, SAAADI. The CDR3 spans 15 residues. CDR3 loop: CASSVIAGRTDTQYF. CDR3 nucleotide sequence: TGCGCCAGCAGTGTTATAGCGGGGCGCACAGATACGCAGTATTTT.

Written as DNA, the CDR3 is TGTGCCAGCAGCTCGACGGGACAGGGTAACGCTGAAGCTTTCTTT. It translates to CASSSTGQGNAEAFF. The gene calls are TRBV7-6 and TRBJ1-1, with 9 bases lining up with TRBD1. Germline V gene lookup returns CDR1 SGHVS and CDR2 FNYEAQ. V was pared by 4 bases and J by 6 bases, with 9 bases of the junction left unmatched. There are 15 residues in the CDR3.

The CDR3 spells CASSSGQGFNEQYF. CDR3 DNA sequence: TGTGCCAGCAGCTCGGGACAGGGCTTCAACGAGCAGTACTTC. The rearrangement joins TRBV6-5 to TRBJ2-7; 9 positions match TRBD1. The germline V gene encodes CDR1 MNHEY and CDR2 SVGAGI. The CDR3 has 14 residues. Trimming at V came to 6 bases and at J to 5 bases, leaving 8 bases not matched to a gene.

V and J are TRBV27 and TRBJ2-7; TRBD1 aligns across 12 bases. The V segment lost 8 bases and the J segment 4 bases; nucleotides outside the gene matches: 12. The CDR3 consists of 16 residues. Germline V CDR1 and CDR2: MNHEY, SMNVEV (reference sequence). The CDR3 loop reads CASAGDRDRGLYEQYF. In DNA, the CDR3 is TGTGCCAGCGCCGGAGACCGGGACAGGGGGCTTTACGAGCAGTACTTC.

V is TRBV19 and J is TRBJ2-1; perhaps TRBD1 as D (6 bases). This CDR3 contains 14 residues. The germline V gene has CDR1 LNHDA and CDR2 SQIVND (reference sequence). V was shortened by 3 bases and J by 1 base, with 7 bases between the two germline ends. The CDR3 DNA reads TGTGCCAGTAGTATTCAGGGGTCCTACAATGAGCAGTTCTTC. Translating it yields CASSIQGSYNEQFF.

This clone was picked up one time. V and J are TRBV11-2 and TRBJ2-7; D unresolved. Germline values: CDR1 SGHAT, CDR2 FQNNGV. This CDR3 spans 11 amino acids. Deletions cut 1 base from V and 6 bases from J, with 4 bases between. CDR3 nucleotides: TGTGCCAGCAGCTTAGCTTCCGAGCAGTACTTC. It translates to CASSLASEQYF. Based on the CDR3 plus reference TRBV11-2 and TRBJ2-7, the full variable domain is EAGVAQSPRYKIIEKRQSVAFWCNPISGHATLYWYQQILGQGPKLLIQFQNNGVVDDSQLPKDRFSAERLKGVDSTLKIQPAKLEDSAVYLCASSLASEQYFGPGTRLTVT.

The chain is built from TRBV15 and TRBJ2-1; the match to TRBD1 covers 7 bases. Germline V CDR1 and CDR2: LNHNV, YYDKDF (reference sequence). CDR3 length: 18 residues. The trim removed 0 bases at V and 7 bases at J, leaving 15 bases unmatched. CDR3 loop: CATSRDGLGQRRMNEQFF. CDR3 coding DNA: TGTGCCACCAGCAGAGATGGGTTGGGACAGCGGCGCATGAATGAGCAGTTCTTC.

This chain links TRBV30 with TRBJ1-5; TRBD1 might be the D (6 bases). From germline, CDR1 is GTSNPN and CDR2 SVGIG (reference sequence). The CDR3 contains 16 residues. Between the trimmed V and J ends, which lost 5 bases and 2 bases, there was a span of 19 bases. CDR3 bases: TGTGCCTGGTCCCGTGATCGACAGGAGGGCAATCAGCCCCAGCATTTT. It yields the protein CAWSRDRQEGNQPQHF.

DNA for the CDR3: TGCGCCAGCAGCCATTACCCGGACTCCCAACTTGCAACTAATGAAAAACTGTTTTTT. Protein: CASSHYPDSQLATNEKLFF. This chain joins TRBV4-1 and TRBJ1-4; no firm D call. The CDR3 is made up of 19 amino acids. The germline gives CDR1 MGHRA, CDR2 YSYEKL. The germline V and J ends were trimmed by 3 bases and 0 bases, with 20 bases remaining between them.

The V gene is TRBV10-2, the J gene TRBJ2-5, with 11 bases that match TRBD2. Trimming took 4 bases from V and 5 from J; bases not matched to a gene: 6. Per germline, CDR1 WSHSY and CDR2 SAAADI. This CDR3 spans 15 amino acids. This CDR3 reads CASSVSGGAVETQYF. CDR3 DNA: TGCGCCAGCAGTGTTAGCGGGGGGGCCGTGGAGACCCAGTACTTC.

Written as DNA, the CDR3 is TGTGCCAGCTCACCTCGGTGGGCAGGGGCATGGGAGACCCAGTACTTC. This translates into CASSPRWAGAWETQYF. V usage is TRBV18 and J usage is TRBJ2-5, with a possible D match to TRBD1 (6 bases). Germline V gene sequence: CDR1 KGHSH, CDR2 LQKENI. V was trimmed by 3 bases and J by 5 bases, leaving 19 bases between them. The CDR3 extends over 16 amino acids.

The chain couples TRBV7-9 to TRBJ2-1; 8 bases match TRBD1. Looked up from germline, CDR1 is SEHNR and CDR2 is FQNEAQ (reference sequence). V shed 5 bases, J shed 7 bases, and the junction held 4 bases outside the gene matches. The CDR3 is 13 amino acids. This chain's CDR3 is CASSLDRVNEQFF. The CDR3 nucleotides are TGTGCCAGCAGCCTGGACAGGGTGAATGAGCAGTTCTTC.

This clone was detected only once. The chain joins TRBV6-4 to TRBJ1-1; the D is unclear. The CDR3 loop spans 15 amino acids. Germline loops: CDR1 MRHNA, CDR2 SNTAGT. Trimming pared 0 bases from V and 7 bases from J, leaving 15 bases between. The CDR3 coding sequence is TGTGCCAGCAGTGACTCACCCGATCATGTCAGTGAAGCTTTCTTT. This encodes CASSDSPDHVSEAFF.

In its sample, this clone was seen once. The chain links TRBV9 to TRBJ2-5; 9 bases are a match to TRBD1. The J segment lost 1 base and the V segment lost 0 bases, leaving 7 bases of the junction unmatched. Germline V CDR1 and CDR2: SGDLS, YYNGEE. The CDR3 has 17 amino acids. CDR3 bases: TGTGCCAGCAGCGTAGTTCCGGACAGGGGAATCCAAGAGACCCAGTACTTC. Protein product: CASSVVPDRGIQETQYF.

This clone came up once. The chain combines TRBV15 with TRBJ2-3; tentative D call: TRBD1 (6 bases). CDR3 length: 13 residues. Trimming took off 1 base at V and 6 bases at J, with 8 bases between the two ends. Germline CDR1 LNHNV, CDR2 YYDKDF (reference sequence). Written as DNA, the CDR3 is TGTGCCACCAGCAGAGTTGACAGGGATACGCAGTATTTT. This codes for CATSRVDRDTQYF.

This chain links TRBV5-6 with TRBJ1-6; 7 positions match TRBD1. Germline V CDR1 and CDR2: SGHDT, YYEEEE. The CDR3 totals 14 residues. V was clipped by 6 bases and J by 10 bases; unmatched bases: 10. CDR3 nucleotide sequence: TGTGCCAGCAACGCGAGACAGGGCCGGTCACCCCTCCACTTT. Translated: CASNARQGRSPLHF.

This clone was detected once. The chain carries TRBV7-9 and TRBJ2-5; perhaps TRBD2 as D (6 bases). The CDR3 extends over 13 amino acids. Trimming removed 4 bases at V and 3 bases at J, with 9 bases between. CDR1 SEHNR and CDR2 FQNEAQ come from the germline V gene (reference sequence). The CDR3 here is CASSSTREETQYF. CDR3 sequence (DNA): TGTGCCAGCAGCTCGACTAGGGAAGAGACCCAGTACTTC.

The chain recombines TRBV5-4 with TRBJ2-5; weak D call: TRBD2 (6 bases). Germline CDR1 reads SGHNT; CDR2 reads YYREEE (reference sequence). The CDR3 loop spans 13 amino acids. The V and J ends lost 4 bases and 3 bases respectively, with 10 bases between them. The CDR3 DNA follows: TGTGCCAGCAGCCAACTAGCAAAAGAGACCCAGTACTTC. As protein: CASSQLAKETQYF.

The chain joins TRBV7-3 to TRBJ2-1; 8 bases map to TRBD2. Germline V gene sequence: CDR1 SGHTA, CDR2 FQGTGA. V was pared by 6 bases and J by 3 bases, with 7 bases of the junction left unmatched. This CDR3 region has 15 residues. CDR3 sequence: CASSYSGGLYNEQFF. The CDR3 DNA reads as TGTGCCAGCAGTTACAGCGGGGGACTCTACAATGAGCAGTTCTTC.